The entry below describes one T cell receptor beta chain. Its antigen remains undetermined. Base qualities are not recorded, but no much larger clone differs from it by a single base. TCRbeta CDR3 regions were amplified from genomic DNA using the immunoSEQ Assay, a bias-controlled multiplex PCR. Regarding the original processing steps: The number of nucleated cells in each sample was estimated by amplification of reference gene primers within the assay. To quantify the absolute abundance of each unique TCRbeta CDR3 rearrangement, sequence reads were collapsed and filtered. For each sample, productive Simpson clonality was calculated by taking the square root of Simpson's diversity index across productive rearrangements. The table was pulled from immuneACCESS by TCRdb, which kept in-frame rearrangements only. Such tables lose some clones; where checked, under half of the loss comes from unresolved V genes, and the rest has no known cause. V and J calls and clone size come straight from that table; D and trimming were deduced from the DNA. The table for this sample lists 250,000 or so clones; 70% to 85% of them were counted only once. The top ten clonotypes cover approximately 1.9% of the sample.

The data originate from a study of blood T cell repertoires in COVID-19 (dated by TCRdb to between 2020 and 2021). Broadly, across the study: Samples from collaborators originated in the United States, Italy and Spain and spanned both the acute and convalescent phases of COVID-19. The material from the prospective study consisted of cDNA or gDNA derived from T cells, B-cell-depleted T cells, or PBMCs. Deeply sampled blood TCRbeta repertoires from subjects exposed to, actively infected with, or recovered from COVID-19 were included in the dataset. A freely available public database, intended as a resource for researchers studying the immune response to SARS-CoV-2, is where the repertoires were released. The samples were drawn from two sources: the first 160 participants of the ongoing ImmuneRACE study, and fewer than 1,500 subjects contributed by 6 global collaborators. Nearly every sample came with metadata listing a de-identified subject ID, COVID-19 status, age in years and sex. Where available, HLA class I and class II types were taken from metadata supplied by the sample provider and were not determined by assay-based typing. Study-wide findings and limitations: The amount of clinical and demographic metadata varied by source and participant and was provided uncurated.

Each collaborating institution followed its own protocols to collect whole blood in K2EDTA tubes. Collaborator samples were shipped for TCRbeta analysis as frozen whole blood, isolated PBMCs, or DNA extracted from either sample type. The junction shows trimming of 4 bases on V and 4 bases on J, and the gene matches do not reach 5 bases of it. From the cysteine through the phenylalanine, the CDR3 covers 14 amino acids. Kept here is only the CDR3 DNA, which spans 42 bases and is read in frame from base 1. CDR1 and CDR2, looked up from the germline V gene, are SGHRS and YFSETQ. The chain is made from TRBV5-1 and TRBJ1-3, with 7 bases aligning to TRBD1. The origin of this receptor is a woman older than 75 with acute or convalescent COVID-19. Sequencing was done on a sample of peripheral blood. The CDR3 reads as follows: CASSADRNGNTIYF. Here is the DNA: TGCGCCAGCAGCGCGGACAGGAACGGAAACACCATATATTTT.